This TCR beta chain was recorded in a study of cytomegalovirus exposure and HLA in healthy donors (dated by TCRdb to 2016 to 2017). Regarding the study in general: In an earlier analysis of about 560 of the donors, 250 to 300 Gb of sequence data and approximately 100 million unique TCR beta sequences from about 190 million T cells were reported. An early release covering roughly 600 HLA-typed donors comprised about 290 gigabases of sequencing data and tens of millions of unique TCR sequences. Of the roughly 390 genotyped donors, about 80% fell in the genetic ancestry cluster associated with self-reported Caucasian donors. The aim of the study was to test whether cataloging public T cell receptors could identify signatures of past pathogen exposure. The study profiled the T cell repertoires of 500 to 800 subjects by immunosequencing and related them to cytomegalovirus serostatus. A separate validation cohort of about 110 different subjects was used in addition to the 666-subject first cohort. To predict cytomegalovirus infection status, the study brought together high-throughput TCR immunosequencing, statistical association of individual TCRs with disease status, and machine learning. To study patterns of TCR occurrence, a later analysis re-analyzed previously published TCR beta repertoires from around 660 donors and added high-resolution HLA genotyping. The later analysis used no new phenotypic data to find candidate immune exposures, relying instead on TCR beta sequences and their occurrence across donors. An earlier analysis of a few hundred of the donors applied high-throughput TCR beta sequencing to assess whether each TCR beta V gene segment acted as functional or pseudogenic. Donor age, sex, ethnicity and CMV serostatus were compiled alongside the repertoire data. Genome-wide SNP genotypes for about 65% of the 666 donors were used in a later genetic analysis, which treated that subset as a discovery cohort. All discovery cohort repertoires had been generated on a single sequencing platform. Both class I and class II loci were covered by HLA typing, at four-digit resolution. The number of typed donors differed by locus: 629-630 for A, B, C, DRB1 and DQB1; 500 to 550 for DQA1; around 610 for DPA1; and roughly 450 for DPB1. Because of strong linkage in the cohort, 4 to 6 DR-DQ haplotypes were treated as single units for association and clustering. Across approximately 400 genotyped donors of the cohort, an average of about 240,000 unique TCR beta nucleotide sequences per donor were sequenced, and roughly a sixth of those sequences were non-productive.

Study-level results and caveats: According to the authors, the approach could potentially be generalized to other disease states and immunological phenotypes. In a later analysis, most CMV-associated TCR beta chains were found to appear HLA-restricted, with HLA associations seemingly driven largely by CMV exposure. A further reported finding was that TCR beta sequences accurately predicted the HLA-A and HLA-B alleles for most subjects in the first cohort. Specific HLA alleles were associated with 15,000 to 20,000 TCR beta sequences at a false discovery rate of 0.05 in a later analysis. In both the original and validation cohorts, the classifier was reported to diagnose cytomegalovirus status with high specificity and sensitivity. In a later analysis, TCR association rates were found to vary across HLA loci, with the most associated TCRs seen for DRB1 alleles and the fewest for HLA-C alleles. Strong co-occurrence of HLA alleles, especially DR and DQ, made assigning TCR associations to individual alleles difficult. Because HLA typing was unavailable for some donors at each locus, only the typed subset was used in association tests. A later genetic analysis reported fewer N-insertions in productive TCRs among donors in an Asian-associated ancestry cluster than the roughly 620-donor mean. According to a later analysis, parvovirus B19, influenza, CMV and Epstein-Barr virus appeared linked to several top co-occurrence clusters. A few of the identified cytomegalovirus-associated TCR beta chains were confirmed in vitro to be specific for cytomegalovirus antigens. Some IMGT-functional V segments, including TRBV6-2 and TRBV6-3, could not be told apart with the 87-base-pair reads, so those segments were excluded. Correlated functional status among segregating V segments might be attributable to linkage disequilibrium, but an unknown experimental factor could not be ruled out. The study listed over 150 TCR beta chains as associated with cytomegalovirus. In this cohort, only TCR beta chains were sequenced, and detectable features were limited by the absence of alpha or paired-chain data. In an earlier analysis of around 600 of the donors, most TCR beta V segments were observed in productive rearrangements about 87% or about 30% of the time, broadly matching IMGT annotations. A cluster of highly shared sequence variants was judged likely to represent a technical artifact of the sequencing pipeline. In a later genetic analysis, a missense DCLRE1C variant was associated with V-gene and J-gene trimming of TCR beta chains, and the association was replicated in an independent cohort. Because counts were too low, about 18 rarely observed V segments, including chromosome 9 orphons, were excluded from the earlier analysis of about 500 of the donors. A later analysis found that HLA-associated TCR beta chains were more clonally expanded and had lower generation probabilities than equally common non-associated chains. Across donors, most TCR sequences were observed very rarely, whereas some public TCRs were present in many individuals. The presence/absence analyses assumed that sequencing depth was roughly uniform across donors, and that assumption may not be true. For the cohort, immune exposure information was limited to CMV serostatus.

As regards this clone: Which antigen it targets is not known. The input lacks base qualities; no much larger clone sits a single base away.

The cohort consisted of some 730 healthy bone marrow donors. Cohort members were all nominally healthy when sampled, although unrecorded immune exposures were likely present. The donor tested CMV seronegative, placing the donor among the 350 to 400 seronegative members of the cohort. A peripheral blood sample was collected from each donor, and TCR beta sequencing was performed on peripheral blood mononuclear cells. Genomic DNA was extracted from the blood cell samples with the Qiagen DNeasy Blood Extraction Kit. The CDR1 and CDR2 encoded by the germline V gene (reference sequence) are SGHNT and YYREEE. The CDR3, from cysteine to phenylalanine, totals 18 residues. The CDR3 DNA has 54 bases and is translated from base 1. Trimming leaves V shorter by 4 bases and J shorter by 6 bases, with the junction holding 10 bases beyond the gene matches. The protocol used for the library was the immunoSEQ multiplex PCR assay. A mixture of 60 forward primers for TCR Vbeta segments and 13 reverse primers for TCR Jbeta segments was used in the multiplex PCR. A multiplex PCR assay on genomic DNA amplified the CDR3 region of rearranged TCR beta genes. Amplified TCR beta libraries were sequenced as 87-base-pair reads on the Illumina HiSeq System. From the authors' description of their analysis: Across the roughly 600 repertoires, a later analysis counted 80 million or so unique TCR beta chains, about 10 million of which were shared by at least two donors. Raw reads were error-corrected and collapsed into unique sequences with a nearest-neighbor algorithm that merged closely related sequences to remove PCR and sequencing errors. CDR3 sequences were aligned to IMGT reference sequences to assign V, D and J gene segments. For a sequence to be retained, a match of at least six nucleotides to both a V gene segment and a J gene segment was required. Rearrangements were called productive when the CDR3 lacked stop codons and stayed in frame with V and J; all others were non-productive. CDR3 was defined according to IMGT convention as the region running from the second conserved V-encoded cysteine to the conserved J-encoded phenylalanine. The earlier analysis of 500 to 650 of the donors excluded any sequence lacking an unambiguous match to a single V gene segment. An earlier analysis of 550 to 650 of the donors classified V segments as functional when productive rearrangements were above 56.7% and as segregating when the standard deviation between donors was above 5%. A statistical classification framework was built to diagnose cytomegalovirus status from the catalog of TCR beta chain sequences. A later analysis assigned V and J genes by comparing TCR nucleotide sequences with IMGT/GENE-DB human TR gene sequences. Using the TCRdist pipeline, a later analysis assigned CDR3 sequences along with most-parsimonious VDJ recombination scenarios. In a later analysis, each TCR beta chain was defined by its CDR3 amino acid sequence together with its V-gene family, and reads lacking a unique V-gene family were excluded. In a later analysis, 450 to 600 highly shared, low-generation-probability nucleotide sequences were removed to address suspected cross-contamination and a sequencing artifact. In a later analysis, a clonal expansion index for each public chain was calculated from normalized within-repertoire ranks of inferred template counts. A later analysis computed generation probabilities with a VDJ recombination model fitted to out-of-frame rearrangements, and checked the results against IGoR. Hypergeometric tests were used in a later analysis to score TCR-TCR, TCR-HLA and TCR-CMV co-occurrence, with a repertoire-size bias correction applied to the TCR pairs. A later analysis estimated false discovery rates by permuting HLA or CMV assignments 20 times. In a later analysis, co-occurring TCRs were grouped using DBSCAN, and TCRdist sequence similarity was added for clustering within HLA-allele-positive subsets. Repertoires with fewer than 30,000 or more than 120,000 public chains, plus five repertoires with anomalous nucleotide sharing, were excluded from co-occurrence clustering. This is the immuneACCESS table as TCRdb keeps it, with only in-frame sequences that have V and J called. A part of the clones is gone; compared with another copy, unresolved V genes explain less than half, and the rest is unexplained. The V and J calls and clone size come from that table; D and trimming were worked out from the DNA. For this sample there are over 85,000 clones; roughly 73% appear just once. Together, the top ten hold under 4.5% of the sample.

The sequence links TRBV5-4 to TRBJ2-2; 15 central bases correspond to TRBD2. The sample consisted of PBMCs. The sequence came from a man in his forties in good health and CMV-seronegative. The CDR3 in this case is CASSPGGLAGGMAGELFF. The DNA reads as follows: TGTGCCAGCAGCCCGGGGGGACTAGCGGGGGGAATGGCCGGGGAGCTGTTTTTT.